The entry below describes one T cell receptor beta chain. The antigen is not known. A much larger clone is a single base away; this may be a read error. The data originate from a study of T cells in Graves' hyperthyroidism and ophthalmopathy. Study results and limitations: Most thyroid-expanded clonotypes above 0.001 were also found in blood.

The CDR3 regions of TCR beta were amplified from RNA transcripts. The TCR CDR3 first-round RT-PCR relied on the HTBI primer set. TCRdb re-called the multiplex PCR reads with MiXCR, one entry per CDR3 protein. Of about 610,000 distinct CDR3 sequences in the sample, roughly a sixth are singletons; the top ten hold under 3.5%. Uncontrolled infections, other autoimmune diseases, pregnancy or lactation led to exclusion of patients. The sequenced sample consisted of blood. The sequence was obtained from a woman aged 35 to 49 with Graves' ophthalmopathy.

The CDR3: CAGSWGQRNTEAFF. The DNA for the CDR3 is TGTGCCGGCAGTTGGGGACAAAGGAACACTGAAGCTTTCTTT. The chain uses TRBV12-3 or TRBV12-4 and TRBJ1-1, with D possibly TRBD1 on 6 matching bases. The CDR3 runs to 14 residues.